This paragraph covers one T cell receptor (beta chain) sequence. As yet, its antigen is unknown. These data originate in a study of immune cell composition in non-small cell lung cancer. Clones were read by immunoSEQ multiplex PCR, and TCRdb kept only the in-frame ones, dropping some. Among several thousand clones listed, roughly 80% were seen once. Study conclusions and caveats: Tumour TCR-beta clonality showed no significant link to smoking pack-years.

The CDR3 covers 14 residues. Trimming took 4 bases from V and 1 from J, leaving 9 bases between them. The germline V gene encodes CDR1 SGHRS and CDR2 YFSETQ. The sample comprised lung tumor tissue. The source is a human donor with non-small cell lung cancer. V gene TRBV5-1 combines with J gene TRBJ2-1, with a tentative D call TRBD2 (5 bases). CDR3: CASSMDFSYNEQFF. CDR3 sequence (DNA): TGCGCCAGCAGCATGGACTTTTCCTACAATGAGCAGTTCTTC.